The rows below give T cell receptor beta chains drawn from one sample of a study of T cells in Graves' hyperthyroidism and ophthalmopathy. TCRdb fed the multiplex PCR reads into MiXCR, producing one record per CDR3 protein. The table has hundreds of thousands of distinct CDR3 sequences, approximately 14% seen once. Material: blood. The receptors were gathered from a woman younger than 35 with Graves' hyperthyroidism. Both conserved end residues are part of each CDR3. A D gene is named only where the DNA matches it firmly. Clone size, where shown, is once, few, many, or a class for clones that have expanded.

len	v_gene	abundance	d_gene	j_gene	CDR3nt	CDR3aa
18	TRBV28	many	TRBD1	TRBJ2-2	TGTGCCAGCAGTTCTCCCCCCGGGACAGGGGGACACACCGGGGAGCTGTTTTTT	CASSSPPGTGGHTGELFF
12	TRBV12-3/TRBV12-4	.	.	TRBJ1-1	TGTGCCAGCACCCCAGGACACCCAGAAGCTTTCTTT	CASTPGHPEAFF
15	TRBV6-5	few	.	TRBJ1-3	TGTGCCAGCAGTTTCCGACAGTCCTCTGGAAACACCATATATTTT	CASSFRQSSGNTIYF
14	TRBV27	many	TRBD1	TRBJ2-7	TGTGCCAGCAGGGGGACAGGGAAAGGAGGCGAGCAGTACTTC	CASRGTGKGGEQYF
15	TRBV6-5	few	TRBD2	TRBJ2-5	TGTGCCAGCAGTTACCCGGGAGGGCCCCCAGAGACCCAGTACTTC	CASSYPGGPPETQYF
14	TRBV3-1	many	.	TRBJ1-3	TGTGCCAGCAGCCCTCTGGCCTCTGGAAACACCATATATTTT	CASSPLASGNTIYF
14	TRBV20-1	few	TRBD1	TRBJ2-2	TGCAGTGCTGGCGACAGGGTCAATACCGGGGAGCTGTTTTTT	CSAGDRVNTGELFF
17	TRBV15	many	.	TRBJ2-4	TGTGCCACCAGCAGCTCCCCAGTCGAGTTAGCCAAAAACATTCAGTACTTC	CATSSSPVELAKNIQYF
17	TRBV7-9	many	TRBD2	TRBJ2-7	TGTGCCAGCAGCGGGACTAGCGGGTTGGGGGTAAACTACGAGCAGTACTTC	CASSGTSGLGVNYEQYF
10	TRBV20-1	few	.	TRBJ2-3	TGCAGTGCTGACCCAGAGGGGCAGTATTTT	CSADPEGQYF
17	TRBV5-4	.	.	TRBJ2-1	TGTGCCAGCAGCCCCGTGAGAACCCGAAGCTCCTACAATGAGCAGTTCTTC	CASSPVRTRSSYNEQFF
11	TRBV20-1	.	.	TRBJ2-7	TGCAGTGCTAGACTCTTAAAGGAGCAGTACTTC	CSARLLKEQYF
14	TRBV7-3	many	TRBD2	TRBJ2-3	TGTGCCAGCAGCCCAGCGGGAGCCACAGATACGCAGTATTTT	CASSPAGATDTQYF
16	TRBV2	many	.	TRBJ1-1	TGTGCCAGCAGTGTAGAGGGGTGGGCAGTTAACACTGAAGCTTTCTTT	CASSVEGWAVNTEAFF
12	TRBV12-3/TRBV12-4	many	.	TRBJ1-5	TGTGCCAGCAGTCCTTTCAATCAGCCCCAGCATTTT	CASSPFNQPQHF
15	TRBV4-1	few	TRBD1	TRBJ1-1	TGCGCCAGCAGGCGACAGGGGGAGATGAACACTGAAGCTTTCTTT	CASRRQGEMNTEAFF
15	TRBV25-1	many	.	TRBJ2-1	TGTGCCAGCAGTCGAACCCTCCGTCCCTACAATGAGCAGTTCTTC	CASSRTLRPYNEQFF
16	TRBV30	many	TRBD2	TRBJ2-7	TGTGCCTGGAGCCGGGGACTAGCGGGAGAGGAAGACGAGCAGTACTTC	CAWSRGLAGEEDEQYF
21	TRBV28	.	.	TRBJ1-4	TGTGCCAGCAGTTTTTCCCGTGATGGCAGGGGAAAAGAAAATTTCAATGAAAAACTGTTTTTT	CASSFSRDGRGKENFNEKLFF
13	TRBV11-1	many	TRBD1	TRBJ2-7	TGTGCCAGCAGCTTGGGCAGGGGGCTTGAGCAGTACTTC	CASSLGRGLEQYF
15	TRBV5-1	many	TRBD1	TRBJ2-7	TGCGCCAGCAGCAAGAGGACAGGGGAAGAATACGAGCAGTACTTC	CASSKRTGEEYEQYF
14	TRBV24-1	few	TRBD1	TRBJ1-1	TGTGCCCGATTCAATTACCACAGGGGGCCTGTAGCTTTCTTT	CARFNYHRGPVAFF
13	TRBV27	many	.	TRBJ2-7	TGTGCCAGCAGGCACGGTCTCCCCGGTGAGCAGTACTTC	CASRHGLPGEQYF
14	TRBV6-1	few	.	TRBJ1-5	TGTGCCAGCAGTGAGAGGTCAGTGAATCAGCCCCAGCATTTT	CASSERSVNQPQHF
17	TRBV7-2	few	.	TRBJ2-6	TGTGCCAGCAGGTTACGACAGGGGAGGGCTGGGGCCAACGTCCTGACTTTC	CASRLRQGRAGANVLTF
19	TRBV11-2	many	TRBD2	TRBJ2-2	TGTGCCAGCAGACAGAGAACGGGACTAGCGGGGATCGGAACCGGGGAGCTGTTTTTT	CASRQRTGLAGIGTGELFF
16	TRBV9	.	TRBD1	TRBJ2-7	TGTGCCAGCAGCCCCGGAGGGACAGGGGGAGTCTACGAGCAGTACTTC	CASSPGGTGGVYEQYF
11	TRBV29-1	many	.	TRBJ2-7	TGCAGCGTCAACCTACTGGAGCAGCAGTACTTC	CSVNLLEQQYF
15	TRBV5-8	.	.	TRBJ2-2	TGTGCCAGCAGCTTTAGGCTAGCGAACACCGGGGAGCTGTTTTTT	CASSFRLANTGELFF
13	TRBV30	few	.	TRBJ2-5	TGTGCCTGGCGGCAGGTCGGAGCGGAGACCCAGTACTTC	CAWRQVGAETQYF
11	TRBV20-1	.	.	TRBJ2-4	TGCAGTGCCGCGCCTAAAAACATTCAGTACTTC	CSAAPKNIQYF
13	TRBV20-1	.	.	TRBJ1-1	TGCAGTGCTAGAGATTTTTTGTACACTGAAGCTTTCTTT	CSARDFLYTEAFF
16	TRBV7-8	.	TRBD1	TRBJ1-2	TGTGCCAGCAGCACAATGGGACAGGGACCTAACTATGGCTACACCTTC	CASSTMGQGPNYGYTF
12	TRBV11-2	.	.	TRBJ1-1	TGTGCCAGCAGCTTAGTGACCACTGAAGCTTTCTTT	CASSLVTTEAFF
13	TRBV20-1	.	.	TRBJ1-2	TGCAGTGCTAGAGAGCCGGGGAGATATGGCTACACCTTC	CSAREPGRYGYTF
11	TRBV7-6	.	.	TRBJ2-5	TGTGCCAGCAGCGACAGCGGGACCCAGTACTTC	CASSDSGTQYF
13	TRBV6-2/TRBV6-3	many	TRBD1	TRBJ1-1	TGTGCCAGCAGTTCAAACAGGGGTACTGAAGCTTTCTTT	CASSSNRGTEAFF
14	TRBV28	many	.	TRBJ2-5	TGTGCCAGCAGCGAGCCCCCGAGTTCAGAGACCCAGTACTTC	CASSEPPSSETQYF
15	TRBV25-1	.	.	TRBJ2-2	TGTGCCAGCAGTGAATTGGGGGTGGACACCGGGGAGCTGTTTTTT	CASSELGVDTGELFF